This TCR beta chain was identified in a study of T cells after yellow fever vaccination. The V and J ends lost 3 bases and 3 bases, in that order; junction bases with no gene match: 3. The CDR3 has 14 amino acids. About this clonotype itself: Antigen specificity is unknown.

They built TCR cDNA with 5'RACE template switching, a step that put in a universal primer site and UMIs. TCRdb used MiXCR to reprocess the 5' RACE reads, holding one entry per CDR3 protein. Of roughly 330,000 distinct CDR3 sequences listed, approximately 4% are singletons. General study results and limits: Abundant clonotypes (contaminants from the bulk population) could be present in FACS-sorted repertoires. By day 5 rather than day 15, the secondary response had peaked, though it was weaker.

The chain carries TRBV12-3 or TRBV12-4 and TRBJ2-7, with 9 bases matching TRBD1. The source was PBMCs, collected 5 days after the yellow fever booster vaccination. The sequence was collected from a man younger than 30 who received the YFV17D yellow fever vaccine. CDR3 sequence (DNA): TGTGCCAGCAGTTTTCGGGACAGGGACTACGAGCAGTACTTC. Translation gives CASSFRDRDYEQYF.